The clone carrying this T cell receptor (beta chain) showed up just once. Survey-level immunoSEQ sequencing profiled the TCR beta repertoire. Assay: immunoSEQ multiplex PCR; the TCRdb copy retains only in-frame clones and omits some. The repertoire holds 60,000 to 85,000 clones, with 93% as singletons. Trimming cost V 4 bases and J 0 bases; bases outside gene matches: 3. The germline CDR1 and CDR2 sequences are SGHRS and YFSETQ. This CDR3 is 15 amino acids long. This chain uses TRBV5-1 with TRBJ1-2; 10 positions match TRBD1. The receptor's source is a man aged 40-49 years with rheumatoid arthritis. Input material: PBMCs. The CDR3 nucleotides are TGCGCCAGCAGCAAAGGACAGGGGGCTAACTATGGCTACACCTTC. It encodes CASSKGQGANYGYTF.